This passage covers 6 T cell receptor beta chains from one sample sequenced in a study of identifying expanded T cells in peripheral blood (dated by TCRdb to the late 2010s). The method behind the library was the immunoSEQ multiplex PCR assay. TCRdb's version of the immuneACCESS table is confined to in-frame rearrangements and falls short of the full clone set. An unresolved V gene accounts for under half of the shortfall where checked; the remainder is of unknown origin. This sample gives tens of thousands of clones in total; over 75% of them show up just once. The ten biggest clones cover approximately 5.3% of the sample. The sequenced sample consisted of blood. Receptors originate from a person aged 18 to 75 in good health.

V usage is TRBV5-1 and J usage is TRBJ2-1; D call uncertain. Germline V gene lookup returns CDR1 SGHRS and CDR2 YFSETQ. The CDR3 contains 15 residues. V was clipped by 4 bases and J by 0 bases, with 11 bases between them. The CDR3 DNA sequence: TGCGCCAGCAGCCCTGGATACTCCTCCTACAATGAGCAGTTCTTC. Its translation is CASSPGYSSYNEQFF. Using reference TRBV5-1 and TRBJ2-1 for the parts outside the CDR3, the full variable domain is KAGVTQTPRYLIKTRGQQVTLSCSPISGHRSVSWYQQTPGQGLQFLFEYFSETQRNKGNFPGRFSGRQFSNSRSEMNVSTLELGDSALYLCASSPGYSSYNEQFFGPGTRLTVL.

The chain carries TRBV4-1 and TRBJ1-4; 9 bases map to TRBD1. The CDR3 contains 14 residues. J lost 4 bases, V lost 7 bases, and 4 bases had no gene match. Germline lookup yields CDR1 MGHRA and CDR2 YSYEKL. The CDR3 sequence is CASTRGQGNEKLFF. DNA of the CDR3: TGCGCCAGCACTCGGGGACAGGGTAATGAAAAACTGTTTTTT.

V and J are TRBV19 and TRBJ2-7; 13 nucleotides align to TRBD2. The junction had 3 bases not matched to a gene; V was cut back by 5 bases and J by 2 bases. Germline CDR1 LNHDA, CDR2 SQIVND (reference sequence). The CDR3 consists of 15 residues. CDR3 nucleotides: TGTGCCAGTAGTCCGGGGACTAGCGGGACCTACGAGCAGTACTTC. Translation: CASSPGTSGTYEQYF. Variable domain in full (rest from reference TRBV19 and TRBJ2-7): DGGITQSPKYLFRKEGQNVTLSCEQNLNHDAMYWYRQDPGQGLRLIYYSQIVNDFQKGDIAEGYSVSREKKESFPLTVTSAQKNPTAFYLCASSPGTSGTYEQYFGPGTRLTVT.

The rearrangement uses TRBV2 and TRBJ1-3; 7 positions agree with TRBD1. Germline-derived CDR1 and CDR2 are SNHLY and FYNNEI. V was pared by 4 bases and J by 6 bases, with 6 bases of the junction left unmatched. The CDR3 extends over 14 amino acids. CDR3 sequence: CASSVQGVLNTIYF. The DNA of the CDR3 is TGTGCCAGCAGTGTTCAGGGGGTTCTAAACACCATATATTTT.

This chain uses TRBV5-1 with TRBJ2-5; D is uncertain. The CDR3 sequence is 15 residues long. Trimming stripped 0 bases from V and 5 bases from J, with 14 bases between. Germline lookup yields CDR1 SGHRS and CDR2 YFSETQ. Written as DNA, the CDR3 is TGCGCCAGCAGCTTGGGGGCAGTAGTCGGGGAGACCCAGTACTTC. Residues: CASSLGAVVGETQYF.

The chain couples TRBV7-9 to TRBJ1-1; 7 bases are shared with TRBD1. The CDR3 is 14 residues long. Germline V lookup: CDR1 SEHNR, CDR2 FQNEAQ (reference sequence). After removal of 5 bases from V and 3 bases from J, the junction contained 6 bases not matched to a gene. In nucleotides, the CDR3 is TGTGCCAGCAGCCGAACAGGGGTGGACACTGAAGCTTTCTTT. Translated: CASSRTGVDTEAFF.